Shown below are 10 T cell receptor beta chains from a single sample sequenced in a study of blood T cell repertoires in COVID-19. Assay used: immunoSEQ multiplex PCR; TCRdb lists only in-frame clones, some missing. The table includes tens of thousands of clones, 70% to 90% detected once. Sequencing used peripheral blood. Receptors were obtained from a man in his 60s with acute or convalescent COVID-19.

The chain carries TRBV6-6 and TRBJ2-3; perhaps TRBD1 as D (7 bases). This CDR3 is built from 16 residues. V was shortened by 2 bases and J by 2 bases, with 14 bases between the two germline ends. The germline CDR1 and CDR2 sequences are MNHNY and SVGAGI (reference sequence). The CDR3 is CASSYGGTAPTDTQYF. In DNA form, the CDR3 reads TGTGCCAGCAGTTACGGGGGGACAGCCCCCACAGATACGCAGTATTTT.

The chain links TRBV11-2 to TRBJ2-5; perhaps TRBD1 as D (5 bases). Germline loops: CDR1 SGHAT, CDR2 FQNNGV. CDR3 length equals 16 residues. Trimming pared 1 base from V and 5 bases from J, leaving 17 bases between. CDR3 loop: CASSLVQPWGWETQYF. The DNA for the CDR3 is TGTGCCAGCAGCTTAGTTCAACCCTGGGGCTGGGAGACCCAGTACTTC.

This clone is a singleton in its sample. The chain carries TRBV3-1 (or the pseudogene TRBV3-2) and TRBJ2-7, with 7 bases aligning to TRBD2. CDR3 length: 13 residues. After removal of 4 bases from V and 7 bases from J, the junction contained 7 bases not matched to a gene. CDR1 LGHDT and CDR2 YNNKEL come from the germline V gene (reference sequence). The CDR3 reads CASSLSGIGEQYF. Written as DNA, the CDR3 is TGTGCCAGCAGCCTCAGCGGGATTGGGGAGCAGTACTTC.

The genes are TRBV28 and TRBJ2-7; 10 nucleotides match TRBD2. Germline-derived CDR1 and CDR2 are MDHEN and SYDVKM. The J segment lost 5 bases and the V segment lost 5 bases, leaving 3 bases of the junction unmatched. The CDR3 runs to 13 residues. This CDR3 reads CASSLAGVNEQYF. The CDR3 bases are TGTGCCAGCAGTCTAGCGGGAGTAAACGAGCAGTACTTC.

The CDR3 loop is CASSLVPLRGGKVYTQYF. CDR3 coding DNA: TGTGCCAGCAGCTTGGTCCCTTTGCGGGGGGGCAAGGTCTATACGCAGTATTTT. This sequence joins TRBV5-5 and TRBJ2-3, with 9 bases that match TRBD2. Looked up from germline, CDR1 is SGHKS and CDR2 is YYEKEE (reference sequence). The length of the CDR3 is 18 residues. Trimming at V came to 0 bases and at J to 7 bases, leaving 15 bases not matched to a gene.

This chain links TRBV6-1 with TRBJ2-1; no clear D. The V and J ends lost 6 bases and 2 bases respectively, with 17 bases between them. This CDR3 has 16 amino acids. CDR1 is MNHNS, CDR2 SASEGT, per germline. Written as DNA, the CDR3 is TGTGCCAGCAGAGAAATTTCCGGCGGAACCTACAATGAGCAGTTCTTC. Amino acid sequence: CASREISGGTYNEQFF.

The chain carries TRBV29-1 and TRBJ1-1; 8 nucleotides match TRBD1. CDR1 and CDR2 (germline): SQVTM, ANQGSEA. The ends lost 1 base at V and 2 bases at J; junction bases unmatched: 6. The CDR3 has 15 residues. The CDR3 reads CSVEGDRGLNTEAFF. As DNA, the CDR3 is TGCAGCGTTGAAGGCGACAGGGGCTTAAACACTGAAGCTTTCTTT. The full variable domain, in which reference TRBV29-1 and TRBJ1-1 provide the parts outside the CDR3, is SAVISQKPSRDICQRGTSLTIQCQVDSQVTMMFWYRQQPGQSLTLIATANQGSEATYESGFVIDKFPISRPNLTFSTLTVSNMSPEDSSIYLCSVEGDRGLNTEAFFGQGTRLTVV.

CDR3 sequence: CASSNVWGLAPSRDTQYF. CDR3 nucleotides: TGTGCCAGCAGCAACGTTTGGGGACTAGCCCCCTCACGAGATACGCAGTATTTT. The chain is built from TRBV21-1 and TRBJ2-3; the D segment call TRBD2 is taken from the table without a DNA check. TRBV21-1 represents a pseudogene. The CDR3 contains 18 residues.

The rearrangement links TRBV7-2 to TRBJ2-7; 9 bases fit TRBD1. The V gene's germline CDR1 is SGHTA and CDR2 FQGNSA. The junction had 14 bases not matched to a gene; V was cut back by 4 bases and J by 4 bases. There are 17 residues in the CDR3. CDR3 loop: CASSSRDRDYLGYEQYF. For the CDR3, the DNA is TGTGCCAGCAGCTCCCGGGACAGGGACTACCTGGGATACGAGCAGTACTTC.

The rearrangement joins TRBV7-6 to TRBJ2-5; D perhaps matches TRBD2 (6 bases). V gave up 5 bases and J gave up 0 bases, with 19 bases separating them. In germline, CDR1 is SGHVS, CDR2 FNYEAQ. The CDR3 has 17 residues. CDR3 region: CASSAMGQGGDQETQYF. CDR3 DNA: TGTGCCAGCAGCGCCATGGGGCAGGGCGGGGACCAAGAGACCCAGTACTTC.